One sample yielded the 23 T cell receptor beta chains listed below, sequenced in a study of CD8 T cells in ankylosing spondylitis. General study results and limits: Blood of patients with ankylosing spondylitis appeared to be characterized by a TCR beta motif of roughly eight highly homologous variants.

TCRdb re-called the 5' RACE reads with MiXCR, one entry per CDR3 protein. This sample has 330,000 or so distinct CDR3 sequences, with 6.5% to 10% found just once. Antigens of these TCRs are unknown. Input material: blood, either unsorted or a sorted T cell fraction (not recorded which). Receptors originate from a male donor with ankylosing spondylitis.

This clonotype was found a few times. This rearrangement joins TRBV20-1 to TRBJ2-3; 11 positions agree with TRBD2. After removal of 3 bases from V and 4 bases from J, the junction contained 6 bases not matched to a gene. CDR3 length: 15 amino acids. CDR1 is DFQATT and CDR2 is SNEGSKA in the germline V gene (reference sequence). The CDR3 DNA reads TGCAGTGCTAGCCCGACTAGCGGGGCTGCAGATACGCAGTATTTT. It translates to CSASPTSGAADTQYF.

Of note for this clonotype: Since a much larger clone is just one base distant, this may be a read error. This chain links TRBV4-1 with TRBJ1-6, with 9 bases matching TRBD1. The CDR3 is 16 residues long. Germline CDR1 is MGHRA and CDR2 is YSYEKL. The CDR3 reads CASSQLQGAFNSPLDF. In DNA form, the CDR3 reads TGCGCCAGCAGCCAATTACAGGGGGCGTTTAATTCACCCCTCGACTTT.

The table lists this clonotype with a few counts. The V and J genes are TRBV20-1 and TRBJ1-4; D is undetermined. Germline values: CDR1 DFQATT, CDR2 SNEGSKA (reference sequence). V gave up 0 bases and J gave up 3 bases, with 11 bases separating them. This CDR3 comprises 15 residues. DNA of the CDR3: TGCAGTGCTAGAGATCTAGCGTGGGCTAATGAAAAACTGTTTTTT. Translation gives CSARDLAWANEKLFF.

In this sample, this clonotype turned up a few times. The chain has TRBV2 and TRBJ2-7; possibly TRBD2 for D (5 bases). Per the germline V gene, CDR1 is SNHLY and CDR2 is FYNNEI. Trimming shortened V by 4 bases and J by 3 bases, and 13 bases separated the two germline ends. The CDR3 consists of 14 residues. The CDR3, as DNA: TGTGCCAGCAGTGGGATGGGAGCGATCTACGAGCAGTACTTC. It encodes CASSGMGAIYEQYF.

This clonotype turned up a few times. The V gene is TRBV20-1, the J gene TRBJ2-7; 7 nucleotides align to TRBD2. J gave up 7 bases and V 0 bases, and 3 bases lay outside the gene matches. Germline loops: CDR1 DFQATT, CDR2 SNEGSKA (reference sequence). CDR3 size: 12 residues. The CDR3 sequence is CSARESRGEQYF. CDR3 DNA sequence: TGCAGTGCTAGAGAATCGCGGGGGGAGCAGTACTTC.

This clonotype was found many times. The chain has TRBV3-1 and TRBJ1-2, with D possibly matching TRBD1 (6 bases). The CDR3 consists of 13 residues. V was pared by 2 bases and J by 7 bases, with 11 bases between. Germline CDR1 and CDR2: LGHDT and YNNKEL (reference sequence). CDR3 in amino acids: CASSQQGLLGYTF. The DNA for the CDR3 is TGTGCCAGCAGCCAACAGGGGCTCCTTGGCTACACCTTC.

The V call is TRBV5-1, the J call TRBJ2-2; TRBD1 matches 8 bases. Trimming took 4 bases from V and 4 from J; bases not matched to a gene: 9. The V gene's germline CDR1 is SGHRS and CDR2 YFSETQ. The CDR3 totals 16 residues. The chain's CDR3 is CASSPRTGTATGELFF. CDR3 DNA: TGCGCCAGCAGCCCGAGGACAGGGACGGCCACCGGGGAGCTGTTTTTT.

This clonotype has ten or more counts. This chain uses TRBV5-1 with TRBJ2-4; 10 bases fit TRBD1. Germline CDR1 reads SGHRS; CDR2 reads YFSETQ. With V trimmed by 3 bases and J by 7 bases, 7 bases remained unmatched. The CDR3 is 15 residues long. The CDR3 coding sequence is TGCGCCAGCAGCTCGTTGACAGGGGGCCGGAACATTCAGTACTTC. Translation: CASSSLTGGRNIQYF.

This clonotype occurred once. This sequence joins TRBV18 and TRBJ2-6; D is unclear. CDR1 is KGHSH, CDR2 LQKENI, per germline. With 3 bases removed from V and 0 bases from J, the gap between germline ends came to 6 bases. The CDR3 length is 15 residues. CDR3 coding DNA: TGTGCCAGCTCACCTAAGAACTCTGGGGCCAACGTCCTGACTTTC. This encodes CASSPKNSGANVLTF.

This clonotype has a handful of counts. The gene calls are TRBV25-1 and TRBJ1-2; 8 bases are a match to TRBD1. The CDR3 sequence is 14 residues long. Losses at the gene ends were 3 bases for V and 4 bases for J; bases not matched to a gene: 4. Per the germline V gene, CDR1 is MGHDK and CDR2 is SYGVNS. In DNA form, the CDR3 reads TGTGCCAGCAGTGACGGACAGGGAATCTATGGCTACACCTTC. Its translation is CASSDGQGIYGYTF.

This clonotype was picked up many times. J is TRBJ2-1 and V is TRBV5-1; TRBD2 agrees at 7 bases. V lost 4 bases to trimming and J lost 9 bases; unmatched junction nucleotides: 10. This CDR3 contains 14 residues. The germline gives CDR1 SGHRS, CDR2 YFSETQ. The CDR3 region has the DNA TGCGCCAGCAGCCCGGACCGACCGGGGGGTGAGCAGTTCTTC. Residues: CASSPDRPGGEQFF.

The table lists this clonotype with a few counts. The genes are TRBV24-1 and TRBJ2-1; 11 bases match TRBD2. CDR3 length: 19 amino acids. Unmatched junction bases numbered 19, after V lost 9 bases and J lost 4 bases. The germline V gene has CDR1 KGHDR and CDR2 SFDVKD. The DNA of the CDR3 is TGTGCCACCGCTTCGGGACTAGCGGATACTGGGCCTAGATACAATGAGCAGTTCTTC. This sequence encodes CATASGLADTGPRYNEQFF.

This clonotype was seen a handful of times. The CDR3 protein is CASSGNRARNTGELFF. CDR3 coding DNA: TGTGCCAGCAGCGGGAACAGGGCAAGGAACACCGGGGAGCTGTTTTTT. The V gene is TRBV7-9, the J gene TRBJ2-2; D perhaps matches TRBD1 (6 bases). The CDR3 is 16 residues long. V was trimmed by 5 bases and J by 1 base, leaving 14 bases between them. Germline values: CDR1 SEHNR, CDR2 FQNEAQ (reference sequence).

The chain joins TRBV3-1 to TRBJ2-6; D ambiguous. Trimming shortened V by 4 bases and J by 2 bases, and 9 bases separated the two germline ends. The CDR3 spans 15 residues. Germline assignment: CDR1 LGHDT and CDR2 YNNKEL (reference sequence). The CDR3 region is CASSRKGAGANVLTF. CDR3 coding DNA: TGTGCCAGCAGCCGTAAGGGCGCTGGGGCCAACGTCCTGACTTTC.

The CDR3, as DNA: TGTGCCAGCAGCTCGGACTCGGACTCCTACAATGAGCAGTTCTTC. Encoded protein: CASSSDSDSYNEQFF. V usage is TRBV7-8 and J usage is TRBJ2-1; D may be TRBD2 (5 bases). V lost 4 bases, J lost 0 bases, and 10 bases lay in between. The germline V gene encodes CDR1 SGHVS and CDR2 FQNEAQ. The CDR3 length is 15 residues.

This clonotype was picked up a small number of times. The V and J genes are TRBV5-1 and TRBJ2-5, with a possible D match to TRBD1 (6 bases). The CDR3 runs to 15 residues. Germline CDR1 SGHRS, CDR2 YFSETQ. V shed 4 bases and J shed 5 bases, with 18 bases lying between them. The CDR3: CASSLGGQGMETQYF. As DNA, the CDR3 is TGCGCCAGCAGCCTTGGAGGTCAGGGGATGGAGACCCAGTACTTC.

V is TRBV9 and J is TRBJ1-1; tentatively, D is TRBD1 (5 bases). Trimming removed 4 bases at V and 0 bases at J, with 13 bases between. CDR1 and CDR2 from the germline V gene are SGDLS and YYNGEE. The CDR3 totals 15 residues. The CDR3 DNA is TGTGCCAGCAGCTCCGGGGGGATGTTGAACACTGAAGCTTTCTTT. The encoded protein is CASSSGGMLNTEAFF.

Remarks on this clonotype: One end of the junction fails to match germline, which may point to a read error. This rearrangement joins TRBV20-1 to TRBJ2-3, with 11 nucleotides matching TRBD2. Looked up from germline, CDR1 is DFQATT and CDR2 is SNEGSKA (reference sequence). The CDR3 extends over 13 amino acids. This chain's CDR3 is CSTSGRGTDTQYF. For the CDR3, the DNA is TGCAGTACTAGCGGGAGAGGTACAGATACGCAGTATTTT.

This clonotype has a count of ten or more. The gene calls are TRBV12-3 or TRBV12-4 and TRBJ2-1; 7 bases are shared with TRBD1. There are 15 residues in the CDR3. J was trimmed by 4 bases and V by 6 bases; bases with no gene match: 9. The CDR3 loop is CASSLGQGVYNEQFF. For the CDR3, the DNA is TGTGCCAGCAGCCTGGGGCAGGGGGTTTACAATGAGCAGTTCTTC.

This clonotype was picked up a small number of times. The rearrangement joins TRBV20-1 to TRBJ1-1; D not certain. Trimming left V 1 base short and J 3 bases short, with 12 bases between. This CDR3 contains 14 residues. The germline V gene encodes CDR1 DFQATT and CDR2 SNEGSKA (reference sequence). CDR3 loop: CSARGTGPYTEAFF. The CDR3 DNA sequence: TGCAGTGCTAGAGGGACTGGGCCGTACACTGAAGCTTTCTTT.

The J gene is TRBJ2-5, the V gene TRBV5-1; a possible D gene is TRBD2 (5 bases). Germline V lookup: CDR1 SGHRS, CDR2 YFSETQ. The V and J ends lost 0 bases and 1 base respectively, with 13 bases between them. The CDR3 is 16 residues long. This CDR3 is CASSLAGIPSQETQYF. In nucleotides, the CDR3 is TGCGCCAGCAGCTTGGCCGGGATACCCAGCCAAGAGACCCAGTACTTC.

The table lists this clonotype with a few counts. CDR3 in amino acids: CASSLVSEQPQHF. The CDR3 DNA sequence: TGTGCCAGCAGCTTAGTGTCAGAACAGCCCCAGCATTTT. J is TRBJ1-5 and V is TRBV7-2; D is unresolved. The V end was cut by 1 base, the J end by 7 bases, with 8 bases between. The CDR3 is made up of 13 amino acids. Germline V gene sequence: CDR1 SGHTA, CDR2 FQGNSA. The full variable domain, rest sourced from reference TRBV7-2 and TRBJ1-5, is GAGVSQSPSNKVTEKGKDVELRCDPISGHTALYWYRQSLGQGLEFLIYFQGNSAPDKSGLPSDRFSAERTGGSVSTLTIQRTQQEDSAVYLCASSLVSEQPQHFGDGTRLSIL.

This clonotype came up a few times. CDR3 bases: TGTGCCAGCAGTCGCCCGGGACAGGGGCATACGAACGAAGCTTTCTTT. It translates to CASSRPGQGHTNEAFF. The chain uses TRBV6-1 and TRBJ1-1; 10 bases are a match to TRBD1. Germline assignment: CDR1 MNHNS and CDR2 SASEGT. CDR3 length equals 16 residues. Germline trimming cut 5 bases from V and 8 bases from J; bases unmatched to any gene: 14.